This entry is about one TCR beta chain. The antigen remains unidentified. This entry is derived from a study of T cells after yellow fever vaccination. General study findings and limits: It was a small share of clonotypes that appeared in both CD4 and CD8 compartments. Clones that expanded after primary vaccination mostly reappeared after the booster (approximately 96% CD4, 88% CD8). The secondary response showed a weaker magnitude and a faster peak, day 5 versus 15.

5'RACE template switching added a universal primer site and UMIs to TCR cDNA. TCRdb redid the calling of the 5' RACE reads with MiXCR, one entry per CDR3 protein. The repertoire holds around 340,000 distinct CDR3 sequences, with about an eighth as singletons. The CDR3 totals 14 residues. Germline V gene data show CDR1 as WNHNN and CDR2 as SYGVQD (reference sequence). The V and J ends lost 2 bases and 6 bases, in that order; junction bases with no gene match: 4. The receptor's source is a man between 18 and 35 years old who received the YFV17D yellow fever vaccine. The starting material was CD4+ T cells sorted from PBMCs, obtained 15 days after the yellow fever booster vaccination. The V and J genes are TRBV10-1 and TRBJ2-1; TRBD2 matches 7 bases. The CDR3 protein is CASSEAAGVNEQFF. Here the CDR3 DNA reads TGCGCCAGCAGTGAGGCCGCGGGGGTCAATGAGCAGTTCTTC.